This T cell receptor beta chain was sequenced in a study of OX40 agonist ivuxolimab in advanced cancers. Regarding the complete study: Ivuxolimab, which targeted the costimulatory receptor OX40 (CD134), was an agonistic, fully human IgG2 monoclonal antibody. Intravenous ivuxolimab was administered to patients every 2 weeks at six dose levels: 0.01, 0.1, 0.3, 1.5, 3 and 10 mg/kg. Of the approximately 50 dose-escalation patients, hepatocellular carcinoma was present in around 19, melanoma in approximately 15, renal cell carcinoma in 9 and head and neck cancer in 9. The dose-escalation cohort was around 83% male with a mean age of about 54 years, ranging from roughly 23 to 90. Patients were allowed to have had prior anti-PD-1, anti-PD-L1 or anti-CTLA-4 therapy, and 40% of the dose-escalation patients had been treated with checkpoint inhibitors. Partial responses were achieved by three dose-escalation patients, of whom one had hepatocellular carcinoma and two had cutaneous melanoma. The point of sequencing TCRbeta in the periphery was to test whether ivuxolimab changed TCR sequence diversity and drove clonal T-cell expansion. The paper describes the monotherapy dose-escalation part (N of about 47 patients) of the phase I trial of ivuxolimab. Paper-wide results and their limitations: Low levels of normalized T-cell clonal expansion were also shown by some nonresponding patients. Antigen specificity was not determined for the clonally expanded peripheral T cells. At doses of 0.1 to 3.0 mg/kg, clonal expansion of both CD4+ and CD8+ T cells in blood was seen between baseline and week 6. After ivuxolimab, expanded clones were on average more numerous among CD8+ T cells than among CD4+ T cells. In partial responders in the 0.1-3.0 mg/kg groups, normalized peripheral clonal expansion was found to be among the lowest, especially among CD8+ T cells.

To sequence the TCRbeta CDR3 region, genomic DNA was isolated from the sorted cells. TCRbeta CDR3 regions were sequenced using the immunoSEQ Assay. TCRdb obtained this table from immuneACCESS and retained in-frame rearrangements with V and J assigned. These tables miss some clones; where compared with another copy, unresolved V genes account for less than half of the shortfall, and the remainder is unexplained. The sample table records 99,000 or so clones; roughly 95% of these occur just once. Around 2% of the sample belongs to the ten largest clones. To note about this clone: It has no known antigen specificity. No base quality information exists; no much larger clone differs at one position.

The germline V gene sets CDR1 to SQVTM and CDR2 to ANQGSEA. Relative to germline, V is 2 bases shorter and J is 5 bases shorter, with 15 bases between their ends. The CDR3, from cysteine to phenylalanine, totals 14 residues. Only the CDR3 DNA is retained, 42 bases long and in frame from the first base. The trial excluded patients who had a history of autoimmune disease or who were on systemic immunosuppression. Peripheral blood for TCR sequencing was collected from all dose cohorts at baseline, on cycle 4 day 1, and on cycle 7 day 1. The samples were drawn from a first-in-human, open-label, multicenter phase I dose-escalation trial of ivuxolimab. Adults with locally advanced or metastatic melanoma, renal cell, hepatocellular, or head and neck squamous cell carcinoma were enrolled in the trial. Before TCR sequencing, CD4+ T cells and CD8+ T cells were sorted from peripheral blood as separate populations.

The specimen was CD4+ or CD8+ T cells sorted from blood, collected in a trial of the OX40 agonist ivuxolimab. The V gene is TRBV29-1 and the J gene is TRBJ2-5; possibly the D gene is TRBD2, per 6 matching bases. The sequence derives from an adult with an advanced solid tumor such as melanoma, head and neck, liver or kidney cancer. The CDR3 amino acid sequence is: CSVEREGDLETQYF. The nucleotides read TGCAGCGTTGAACGAGAAGGGGACTTGGAGACCCAGTACTTC.